This record looks at one TCR beta chain sequence and its context. Its antigen is unidentified. This record comes from a study of OX40 agonist ivuxolimab in advanced cancers. Looking at the study overall: Patients' therapy was ivuxolimab, an antibody that acts as an agonist of OX40 (CD134).

Assay used: immunoSEQ multiplex PCR; TCRdb lists only in-frame clones, some missing. The table has about 73,000 clones, roughly nine tenths seen once. Peripheral blood came from all dose cohorts at three timepoints. Overall study results and limits: Clonal expansion from baseline to week 6 occurred in both CD4+ and CD8+ T cells.

This TCR was recovered from an adult with an advanced solid tumor such as melanoma, head and neck, liver or kidney cancer. The starting material was CD4+ or CD8+ T cells sorted from blood, obtained in a trial of the OX40 agonist ivuxolimab.

The CDR3 coding sequence is TGTGCCAGCAGCATTACCGGGACAGCCAACTATGGCTACACCTTC. Amino acids: CASSITGTANYGYTF. The chain joins TRBV11-2 to TRBJ1-2, with 7 bases that match TRBD1. Trimming removed 5 bases from V and 2 bases from J; junction bases left unmatched: 8. The CDR3 totals 15 residues. The germline CDR1 and CDR2 sequences are SGHAT and FQNNGV.